This T cell receptor beta chain appears in the sequencing data of a study of blood T cells in healthy people across ages. Germline V CDR1 and CDR2: SEHNR, FQNEAQ (reference sequence). With 3 bases removed from V and 7 bases from J, the gap between germline ends came to 16 bases. The CDR3 extends over 16 amino acids. Next came a second PCR, run for roughly 7 to 12 cycles, which used a sample-barcoded 5' primer along with a J-beta primer mix. All cDNA molecules were each tagged by a template-switch adaptor with 12 random nucleotides. Sequencing recovered at least 3 million CDR3-containing paired-end reads from each sample. Via MiXCR, TCRdb re-called the 5' RACE reads, giving one row per CDR3 protein. The sample lists around 580,000 distinct CDR3 sequences, more than 45% occurring once.

The sequence derives from a man at least 80 years old in good health. Sequencing was carried out using blood. This chain links TRBV7-9 with TRBJ1-6; the D is unclear. The CDR3 reads CASSFSSGGSNSPLHF. For the CDR3, the DNA is TGTGCCAGCAGCTTCAGTTCAGGAGGGAGCAATTCACCCCTCCACTTT.